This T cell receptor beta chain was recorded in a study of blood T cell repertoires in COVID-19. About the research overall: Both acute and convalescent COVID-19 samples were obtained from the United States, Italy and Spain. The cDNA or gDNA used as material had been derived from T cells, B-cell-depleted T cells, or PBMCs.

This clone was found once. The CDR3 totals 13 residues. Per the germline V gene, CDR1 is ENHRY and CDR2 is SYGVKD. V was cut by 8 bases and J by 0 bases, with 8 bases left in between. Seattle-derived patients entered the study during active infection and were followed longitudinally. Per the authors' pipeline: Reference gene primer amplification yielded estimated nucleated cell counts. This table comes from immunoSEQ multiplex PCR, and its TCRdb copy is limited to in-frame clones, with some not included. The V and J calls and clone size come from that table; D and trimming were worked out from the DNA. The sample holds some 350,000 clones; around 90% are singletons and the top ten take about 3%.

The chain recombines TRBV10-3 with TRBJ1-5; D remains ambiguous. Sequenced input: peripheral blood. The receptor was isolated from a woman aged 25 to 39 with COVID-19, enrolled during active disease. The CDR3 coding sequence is TGTGCCATCGGCACAGTTAGCAATCAGCCCCAGCATTTT. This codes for CAIGTVSNQPQHF.